The next 26 T cell receptor beta chains were all read from a single sample in a study of T cell responses to AZD1222 COVID-19 vaccine. The table came from immunoSEQ multiplex PCR; TCRdb's copy has only in-frame clones and leaves some out. The data contain 86,000 or so clones, 86% of them singletons. Sequences were derived from peripheral blood, sampled 28 days after the second AZD1222 dose. Every receptor here comes from an adult who received the AZD1222 COVID-19 vaccine.

Only a few counts were recorded for this clone. J is TRBJ1-2 and V is TRBV5-4; D unresolved. Trimming removed 1 base at V and 4 bases at J, with 5 bases between. CDR3 length: 12 residues. CDR1 and CDR2 from the germline V gene are SGHNT and YYREEE (reference sequence). The CDR3, as DNA: TGTGCCAGCAGCTTGTGGGGCTATGGCTACACCTTC. Its protein product is CASSLWGYGYTF.

A note on this clone: At the DNA level, this CDR3 is encoded by other sequences in the same sample as well. The rearrangement joins TRBV9 to TRBJ1-5; D is undetermined. Germline CDR1 SGDLS, CDR2 YYNGEE. This CDR3 spans 12 amino acids. Trimming removed 0 bases from V and 6 bases from J, with 4 bases in between. The CDR3 region has the DNA TGTGCCAGCAGCGTAGATGGTCAGCCCCAGCATTTT. It encodes CASSVDGQPQHF. Complete variable domain (other parts from reference TRBV9 and TRBJ1-5): DSGVTQTPKHLITATGQRVTLRCSPRSGDLSVYWYQQSLDQGLQFLIQYYNGEERAKGNILERFSAQQFPDLHSELNLSSLELGDSALYFCASSVDGQPQHFGDGTRLSIL.

The rearrangement links TRBV18 to TRBJ1-1, with D perhaps TRBD1 (5 bases). CDR1 KGHSH and CDR2 LQKENI come from the germline V gene. The CDR3 totals 15 residues. Trimming took 2 bases from V and 4 from J, leaving 14 bases between them. CDR3 region: CASSPEGDGGTEAFF. Here the CDR3 DNA reads TGTGCCAGCTCACCAGAAGGGGATGGGGGCACTGAAGCTTTCTTT.

The CDR3 loop is CASRQGPANEKLFF. The DNA for the CDR3 is TGTGCCAGCAGACAGGGGCCGGCTAATGAAAAACTGTTTTTT. V usage is TRBV28 and J usage is TRBJ1-4, with 7 bases identical to TRBD1. The CDR3 is 14 residues long. V was clipped by 6 bases and J by 3 bases; unmatched bases: 4. CDR1 and CDR2 from the germline V gene are MDHEN and SYDVKM.

This chain joins TRBV6-5 and TRBJ2-1, with TRBD2 matching over 10 bases. There are 13 residues in the CDR3. Trimming took 8 bases from V and 14 from J; bases not matched to a gene: 12. Germline V gene data show CDR1 as MNHEY and CDR2 as SVGAGI. The CDR3 protein is CASRVAGGRGKFF. The CDR3 DNA reads TGTGCCAGCCGGGTAGCGGGAGGCCGGGGGAAGTTCTTC.

The chain carries TRBV28 and TRBJ2-3, with 9 bases identical to TRBD1. The CDR3 has 16 amino acids. The junction had 7 bases not matched to a gene; V was cut back by 5 bases and J by 1 base. Germline CDR1 reads MDHEN; CDR2 reads SYDVKM. CDR3 coding DNA: TGTGCCAGCAGTCTTTTCACAGGGGGCGGCACAGATACGCAGTATTTT. Translated, it gives CASSLFTGGGTDTQYF.

The J gene is TRBJ2-7, the V gene TRBV19, with 7 bases aligning to TRBD1. CDR3 length equals 18 residues. With V trimmed by 5 bases and J by 0 bases, 16 bases remained unmatched. Germline V gene lookup returns CDR1 LNHDA and CDR2 SQIVND (reference sequence). CDR3 loop: CASSRTGSVAGGSYEQYF. The DNA of the CDR3 is TGTGCCAGTAGTCGTACGGGGTCAGTGGCAGGGGGCTCCTACGAGCAGTACTTC.

J is TRBJ2-7 and V is TRBV5-4; D not certain. Trimming left V 3 bases short and J 6 bases short, with 19 bases between. Germline V CDR1 and CDR2: SGHNT, YYREEE (reference sequence). The CDR3 runs to 15 residues. The DNA of the CDR3 is TGTGCCAGCAGCTGGCCCTCAGGACGAGTGGCCGAGCAGTACTTC. As protein: CASSWPSGRVAEQYF.

V is TRBV2 and J is TRBJ2-7; 10 nucleotides agree with TRBD1. Germline loops: CDR1 SNHLY, CDR2 FYNNEI. After removal of 7 bases from V and 4 bases from J, the junction contained 4 bases not matched to a gene. CDR3 length: 13 amino acids. The CDR3 spells CASTGTGAYEQYF. As DNA, the CDR3 is TGTGCCAGCACCGGGACAGGGGCGTACGAGCAGTACTTC. The full variable domain, completed using reference TRBV2 and TRBJ2-7, is EPEVTQTPSHQVTQMGQEVILRCVPISNHLYFYWYRQILGQKVEFLVSFYNNEISEKSEIFDDQFSVERPDGSNFTLKIRSTKLEDSAMYFCASTGTGAYEQYFGPGTRLTVT.

This chain uses TRBV4-2 with TRBJ2-5; 10 bases map to TRBD2. Trimming cost V 1 base and J 4 bases; bases outside gene matches: 12. Germline CDR1 is LGHNA and CDR2 is YNFKEQ. CDR3 length: 18 residues. The CDR3 reads CASSQAGLAGVAGETQYF. The CDR3 DNA reads as TGTGCCAGCAGCCAAGCAGGGCTAGCGGGAGTGGCGGGAGAGACCCAGTACTTC.

V gene TRBV12-3 or TRBV12-4 combines with J gene TRBJ1-4, with D hard to call. Trimming stripped 1 base from V and 8 bases from J, with 5 bases between. CDR3 length equals 12 residues. CDR3 sequence: CASSLGGEKLFF. DNA of the CDR3: TGTGCCAGCAGTTTAGGCGGCGAAAAACTGTTTTTT.

This sequence joins TRBV28 and TRBJ1-2, with TRBD1 identical over 9 bases. CDR1 and CDR2 (germline): MDHEN, SYDVKM. This CDR3 region has 13 residues. With V trimmed by 6 bases and J by 5 bases, 4 bases remained unmatched. Here the CDR3 reads CASRIDRGYGYTF. CDR3 nucleotides: TGTGCCAGCAGAATCGACAGGGGGTATGGCTACACCTTC.

The V and J genes are TRBV9 and TRBJ2-7; D uncertain. V shed 0 bases and J shed 2 bases, with 15 bases lying between them. The CDR3 runs 16 residues. Looked up from germline, CDR1 is SGDLS and CDR2 is YYNGEE. The CDR3 region is CASSVAVPAGTYEQYF. The CDR3 bases are TGTGCCAGCAGCGTAGCTGTTCCCGCAGGAACCTACGAGCAGTACTTC.

The chain uses TRBV7-2 and TRBJ2-5; D perhaps matches TRBD1 (5 bases). Germline loops: CDR1 SGHTA, CDR2 FQGNSA. V was pared by 3 bases and J by 5 bases, with 16 bases between. The CDR3 sequence is 15 residues long. In DNA form, the CDR3 reads TGTGCCAGCAGCTTTGGAGTGGGGCTGATGGAGACCCAGTACTTC. Its translation is CASSFGVGLMETQYF.

Here the CDR3 reads CASSVGEQYF. CDR3 DNA sequence: TGTGCCAGCAGCGTGGGAGAGCAGTACTTC. This rearrangement joins TRBV6-5 to TRBJ2-7; D unresolved. Trimming removed 6 bases from V and 7 bases from J, with 7 bases in between. The length of the CDR3 is 10 residues. In germline, CDR1 is MNHEY, CDR2 SVGAGI.

Concerning this clone: A junction boundary mismatches the germline segment, possibly from a read error. V gene TRBV7-8 combines with J gene TRBJ1-6; D unclear. The CDR3 has 13 residues. The germline CDR1 and CDR2 sequences are SGHVS and FQNEAQ. CDR3 DNA: TGTGCCAGCAGCCCGGGTGGGAATTCACCCCCCCACTTT. It codes for CASSPGGNSPPHF.

This clone was found a few times. This sequence joins TRBV6-5 and TRBJ1-2; D is undetermined. The CDR3 runs to 12 residues. Trimming shortened V by 9 bases and J by 8 bases, and 16 bases separated the two germline ends. The germline gives CDR1 MNHEY, CDR2 SVGAGI. CDR3 coding DNA: TGTGCCAGTCGATTAGGAGTCGGAGGCTACACCTTC. Translated, it gives CASRLGVGGYTF.

This clone showed up just once. The chain uses TRBV6-5 and TRBJ2-1; 7 nucleotides match TRBD1. After removal of 2 bases from V and 3 bases from J, the junction contained 4 bases not matched to a gene. Germline CDR1 MNHEY, CDR2 SVGAGI. The CDR3 contains 15 residues. In DNA form, the CDR3 reads TGTGCCAGCAGTTACGGGGACAGAGTCTACAATGAGCAGTTCTTC. This codes for CASSYGDRVYNEQFF.

This chain connects TRBV6-5 to TRBJ2-7, with D tentatively TRBD1 or TRBD2 (5 bases each). The CDR3 has 12 amino acids. V lost 11 bases and J 3 bases, leaving 14 bases between the germline ends. Germline loops: CDR1 MNHEY, CDR2 SVGAGI. CDR3 sequence reads: CARRRGHYEQYF. In nucleotides, the CDR3 is TGTGCCCGAAGACGGGGCCACTACGAGCAGTACTTC.

Only one count was recorded for this clone. V gene TRBV4-2 combines with J gene TRBJ2-1, with 12 bases fitting TRBD2. The V gene end was trimmed by 3 bases and the J gene end by 7 bases; junction bases not matched to a gene: 4. The CDR3 is 15 amino acids. CDR1 LGHNA and CDR2 YNFKEQ come from the germline V gene. In nucleotides, the CDR3 is TGTGCCAGCAGCCATGGACTAGCGGGGAGGAATGAGCAGTTCTTC. It is translated as CASSHGLAGRNEQFF.

The chain joins TRBV20-1 to TRBJ2-1, with D maybe TRBD1 (5 bases). The V gene lost 8 bases and the J gene lost 4 bases, with 6 bases spanning the gap. This CDR3 has 10 residues. Germline V lookup: CDR1 DFQATT, CDR2 SNEGSKA (reference sequence). CDR3: CSTGYNEQFF. DNA for the CDR3: TGCAGTACAGGTTACAATGAGCAGTTCTTC.

The chain combines TRBV19 with TRBJ2-7; D is unresolved. Germline CDR1 and CDR2: LNHDA and SQIVND (reference sequence). CDR3 length equals 14 residues. The V and J ends lost 7 bases and 2 bases respectively, with 15 bases between them. The CDR3 DNA reads TGTGCCAGTACGGGTAACAGCCTCACCTACGAGCAGTACTTC. As protein: CASTGNSLTYEQYF.

This chain joins TRBV5-8 and TRBJ2-7; D is perhaps TRBD1 (5 bases). This CDR3 is built from 13 residues. Germline CDR1 reads SGHTS; CDR2 reads YDEGEE. The V and J ends lost 6 bases and 5 bases respectively, with 15 bases between them. The CDR3 DNA sequence: TGTGCCAGCAACACGGCAGGGCCCCACGAGCAGTACTTC. The encoded protein is CASNTAGPHEQYF.

The chain couples TRBV6-1 to TRBJ1-2; 10 nucleotides agree with TRBD1. Germline V gives CDR1 MNHNS, CDR2 SASEGT. The CDR3 consists of 15 residues. Trimming cost V 3 bases and J 3 bases; bases outside gene matches: 4. The CDR3, as DNA: TGTGCCAGCAGTGACCGGACAGGGGGAGACTATGGCTACACCTTC. Its protein product is CASSDRTGGDYGYTF.

J is TRBJ1-1 and V is TRBV5-4; 8 bases map to TRBD1. Germline CDR1 SGHNT, CDR2 YYREEE (reference sequence). V shed 0 bases and J 1 base; nucleotides not matched to a gene: 5. The CDR3 is 16 residues long. CDR3: CASSLGAGQGNTEAFF. In DNA, the CDR3 is TGTGCCAGCAGCTTGGGCGCCGGACAGGGGAACACTGAAGCTTTCTTT.

The V and J genes are TRBV27 and TRBJ2-5; D assignment may be TRBD1 or TRBD2 (6 bases each). Looked up from germline, CDR1 is MNHEY and CDR2 is SMNVEV (reference sequence). The ends were cut back, 1 base at V and 5 bases at J, with 11 bases in the middle. The CDR3 totals 14 residues. Here the CDR3 reads CASSLFGGGETQYF. The CDR3, as DNA: TGTGCCAGCAGTTTATTCGGGGGCGGGGAGACCCAGTACTTC.